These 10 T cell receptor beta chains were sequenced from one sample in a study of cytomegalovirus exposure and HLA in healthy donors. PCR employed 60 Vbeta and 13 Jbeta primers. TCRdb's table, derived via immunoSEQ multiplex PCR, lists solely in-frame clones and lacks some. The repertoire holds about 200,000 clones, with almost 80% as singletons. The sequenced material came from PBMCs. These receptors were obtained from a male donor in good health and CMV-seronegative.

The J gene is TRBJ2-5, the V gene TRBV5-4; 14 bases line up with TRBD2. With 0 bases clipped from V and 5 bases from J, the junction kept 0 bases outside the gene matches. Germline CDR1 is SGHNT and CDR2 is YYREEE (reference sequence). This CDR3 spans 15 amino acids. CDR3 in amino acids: CASSLGLAGGETQYF. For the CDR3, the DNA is TGTGCCAGCAGCTTGGGACTAGCGGGAGGGGAGACCCAGTACTTC.

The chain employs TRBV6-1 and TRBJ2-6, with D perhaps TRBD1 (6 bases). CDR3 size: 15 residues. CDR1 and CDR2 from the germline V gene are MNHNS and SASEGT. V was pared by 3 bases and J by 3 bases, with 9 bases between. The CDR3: CASSDSTGGANVLTF. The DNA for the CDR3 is TGTGCCAGCAGTGACTCGACAGGTGGGGCCAACGTCCTGACTTTC.

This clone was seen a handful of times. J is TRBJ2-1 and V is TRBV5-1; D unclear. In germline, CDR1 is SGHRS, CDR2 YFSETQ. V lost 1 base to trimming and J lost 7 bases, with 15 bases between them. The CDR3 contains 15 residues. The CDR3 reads CASSLFGDSQNEQFF. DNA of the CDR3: TGCGCCAGCAGCTTGTTTGGAGACTCTCAGAATGAGCAGTTCTTC.

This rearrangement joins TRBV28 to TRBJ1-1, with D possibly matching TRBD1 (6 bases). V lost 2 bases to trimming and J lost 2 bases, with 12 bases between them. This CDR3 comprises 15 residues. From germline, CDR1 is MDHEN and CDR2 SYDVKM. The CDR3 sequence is CASSLMAQGNTEAFF. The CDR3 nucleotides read TGTGCCAGCAGTTTAATGGCACAGGGTAACACTGAAGCTTTCTTT.

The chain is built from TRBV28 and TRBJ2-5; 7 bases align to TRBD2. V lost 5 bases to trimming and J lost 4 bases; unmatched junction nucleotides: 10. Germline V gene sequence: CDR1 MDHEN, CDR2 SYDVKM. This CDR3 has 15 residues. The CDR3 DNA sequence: TGTGCCAGCAGTCCGGGAGGTGGGGCGAGAGAGACCCAGTACTTC. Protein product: CASSPGGGARETQYF.

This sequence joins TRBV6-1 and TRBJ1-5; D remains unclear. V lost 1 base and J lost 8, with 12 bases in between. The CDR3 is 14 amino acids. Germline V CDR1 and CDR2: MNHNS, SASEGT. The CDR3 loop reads CASSEGLDNEPQHF. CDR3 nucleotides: TGTGCCAGCAGTGAAGGACTGGATAATGAGCCCCAGCATTTT.

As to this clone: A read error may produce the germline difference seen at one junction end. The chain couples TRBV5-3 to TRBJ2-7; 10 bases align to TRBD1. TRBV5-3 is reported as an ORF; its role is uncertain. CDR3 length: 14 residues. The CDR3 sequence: CASSSTGGAYEQYF. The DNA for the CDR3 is TGTGCCAGCAGCTCGACAGGGGGCGCCTACGAGCAGTACTTC.

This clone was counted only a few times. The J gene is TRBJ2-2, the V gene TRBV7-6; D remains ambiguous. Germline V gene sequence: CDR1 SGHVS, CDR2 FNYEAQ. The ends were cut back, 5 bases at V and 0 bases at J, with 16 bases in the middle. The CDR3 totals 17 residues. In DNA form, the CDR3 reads TGTGCCAGCAGCCGTATCCGACGCGGAGCGAACACCGGGGAGCTGTTTTTT. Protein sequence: CASSRIRRGANTGELFF. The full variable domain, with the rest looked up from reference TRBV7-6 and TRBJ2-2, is GAGVSQSPRYKVTKRGQDVALRCDPISGHVSLYWYRQALGQGPEFLTYFNYEAQQDKSGLPNDRFSAERPEGSISTLTIQRTEQRDSAMYRCASSRIRRGANTGELFFGEGSRLTVL.

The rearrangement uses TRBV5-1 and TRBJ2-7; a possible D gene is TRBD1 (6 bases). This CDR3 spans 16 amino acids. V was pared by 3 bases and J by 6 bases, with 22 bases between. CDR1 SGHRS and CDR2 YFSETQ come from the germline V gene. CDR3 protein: CASSWGPETSAVEQYF. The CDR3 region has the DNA TGCGCCAGCAGCTGGGGGCCCGAGACCTCGGCTGTCGAGCAGTACTTC.

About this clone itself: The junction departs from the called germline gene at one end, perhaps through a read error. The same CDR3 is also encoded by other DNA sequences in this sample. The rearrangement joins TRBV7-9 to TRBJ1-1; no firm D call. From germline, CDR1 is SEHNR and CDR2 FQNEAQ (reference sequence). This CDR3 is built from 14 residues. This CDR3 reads CSSSLVGGHTEAFF. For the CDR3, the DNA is TGTTCCAGCAGCTTAGTGGGAGGGCACACTGAAGCTTTCTTT.